What follows are 5 T cell receptor beta chains derived from one specimen sequenced in a study of cytomegalovirus exposure and HLA in healthy donors. The PCR made use of 60 Vbeta and 13 Jbeta primers. Measured with immunoSEQ multiplex PCR; TCRdb has only the in-frame clones, and not every one. The table lists about 110,000 clones, with approximately 6.8% in the top ten. Sequencing input: PBMCs. The origin of the receptors is a man between 35 and 55 years old in good health and CMV-seropositive.

The rearrangement links TRBV7-3 to TRBJ2-1, with 9 bases that match TRBD2. Germline V gene sequence: CDR1 SGHTA, CDR2 FQGTGA. The trim removed 2 bases at V and 6 bases at J, leaving 5 bases unmatched. The CDR3 runs to 15 residues. The CDR3 nucleotides read TGTGCCAGCAGCTTAGCGGGAGGGCCGTTCAATGAGCAGTTCTTC. This sequence encodes CASSLAGGPFNEQFF.

The V gene is TRBV25-1, the J gene TRBJ1-2, with 10 bases fitting TRBD1. V dropped 7 bases and J dropped 7; count of bases not matched to a gene: 15. The germline V gene has CDR1 MGHDK and CDR2 SYGVNS. The CDR3 is made up of 16 amino acids. The CDR3 region has the DNA TGTGCCAGCATCAAATCCCCAGACAGGGGGCGTAGTGGCTACACCTTC. Translating it yields CASIKSPDRGRSGYTF.

The chain has TRBV19 and TRBJ1-2; TRBD1 matches at 9 bases. V lost 6 bases and J lost 1; bases outside the gene matches: 6. Looked up from germline, CDR1 is LNHDA and CDR2 is SQIVND (reference sequence). The CDR3 consists of 15 residues. In DNA form, the CDR3 reads TGTGCCAGTAGCTTACAGGGGGCACTTAACTATGGCTACACCTTC. Translated: CASSLQGALNYGYTF.

This chain uses TRBV28 with TRBJ2-7; 10 nucleotides match TRBD1. The CDR3 contains 16 residues. After removal of 4 bases from V and 2 bases from J, the junction contained 8 bases not matched to a gene. CDR1 and CDR2 (germline): MDHEN, SYDVKM. This CDR3 reads CASSSPIGQGAYEQYF. The CDR3 DNA is TGTGCCAGCAGTTCGCCCATTGGACAGGGGGCCTACGAGCAGTACTTC.

The chain recombines TRBV10-1 with TRBJ2-3; 12 nucleotides line up with TRBD2. Germline values: CDR1 WNHNN, CDR2 SYGVQD (reference sequence). Unmatched junction bases numbered 0, after V lost 8 bases and J lost 3 bases. This CDR3 spans 13 amino acids. The CDR3 DNA sequence: TGCGCCAGCGGACTAGCGGGAACAGATACGCAGTATTTT. It codes for CASGLAGTDTQYF.